This TCR beta chain was recorded in a study of blood T cell repertoires in COVID-19. Original data processing: Amplified reference gene primers provided the basis for estimating nucleated cell counts. Repertoires were generated with immunoSEQ multiplex PCR, while TCRdb's copy carries only in-frame clones and drops some. V, J and clone size are taken as reported in that table, and D and trimming were inferred from the DNA itself. The profile covers approximately 260,000 clones, with around 87% appearing a single time and less than 4% taken by the ten largest. Germline values: CDR1 MNHEY, CDR2 SVGAGI. V shed 10 bases, J shed 5 bases, and the junction held 5 bases outside the gene matches. This CDR3 region has 12 residues.

The TCR comes from a young man with active or convalescent COVID-19. The specimen sequenced was peripheral blood. The chain has TRBV6-5 and TRBJ2-1; 7 bases are shared with TRBD1. The CDR3 DNA reads as TGTGCCACGACAGGGTTCGACAATGAGCAGTTCTTC. Residues: CATTGFDNEQFF.